Included here is one T cell receptor (beta chain) sequence, with context. With 60 Vbeta and 13 Jbeta primers, the PCR was carried out. Assay used: immunoSEQ multiplex PCR; TCRdb lists only in-frame clones, some missing. This table has around 94,000 clones, roughly 80% appearing once. The source of the sample is a study of cytomegalovirus exposure and HLA in healthy donors. Study-level background: In an earlier analysis, 95 million to 130 million unique TCR beta sequences were found from some 170 million T cells.

This receptor was obtained from a male donor in good health and CMV-seropositive. Sequenced input: PBMCs.

The CDR3 spells CASSPGIFNEQFF. DNA for the CDR3: TGTGCCAGCAGCCCCGGGATCTTCAATGAGCAGTTCTTC. The chain joins TRBV7-2 to TRBJ2-1; a weak D match, TRBD2 (5 bases). V lost 5 bases and J lost 6, with 11 bases in between. The length of the CDR3 is 13 residues. Germline CDR1 SGHTA, CDR2 FQGNSA.